Following are 32 T cell receptor beta chains from one sample sequenced in a study of PD-L1 blockade in urothelial cancer. TCRdb's copy holds only in-frame clones and misses some; the assay was immunoSEQ multiplex PCR. The sample includes tens of thousands of clones, nearly 90% seen only once; the top ten take less than 10%. This sample comprised PBMCs, obtained around atezolizumab (anti-PD-L1) treatment. The receptors stem from a man in his sixties with urothelial cancer.

The chain uses TRBV27 and TRBJ2-2, with TRBD1 matching 7 bases. The V and J ends lost 3 bases and 6 bases, in that order; junction bases with no gene match: 7. Looked up from germline, CDR1 is MNHEY and CDR2 is SMNVEV (reference sequence). The CDR3 is 15 amino acids. This CDR3 reads CASSFTGEGAGELFF. DNA for the CDR3: TGTGCCAGCAGTTTTACAGGGGAAGGTGCCGGGGAGCTGTTTTTT.

V and J are TRBV9 and TRBJ2-2; D is possibly TRBD2 (6 bases). Germline V gene data show CDR1 as SGDLS and CDR2 as YYNGEE. V lost 3 bases and J lost 7, with 19 bases in between. This CDR3 region has 16 residues. CDR3 in DNA: TGTGCCAGCAGCGCTGCGGGATCCGACTACAGCGGGGAGCTGTTTTTT. Its protein product is CASSAAGSDYSGELFF.

The chain is built from TRBV9 and TRBJ1-5; TRBD1 aligns across 9 bases. The length of the CDR3 is 14 residues. V was pared by 9 bases and J by 5 bases, with 9 bases of the junction left unmatched. Germline CDR1 is SGDLS and CDR2 is YYNGEE. CDR3 nucleotide sequence: TGTGCCACCGGGGGACAGGGTGTAGATCAGCCCCAGCATTTT. Amino acid sequence: CATGGQGVDQPQHF.

This chain links TRBV5-1 with TRBJ1-1; 8 nucleotides line up with TRBD1. V lost 0 bases, J lost 9 bases, and 7 bases stayed unmatched. The CDR3 is made up of 14 amino acids. Germline V CDR1 and CDR2: SGHRS, YFSETQ. The CDR3 here is CASSLEPGGRQAFF. CDR3 nucleotides: TGCGCCAGCAGCTTGGAGCCAGGGGGCCGTCAAGCTTTCTTT.

The chain employs TRBV6-6 and TRBJ2-7; the D gene is possibly TRBD2 (5 bases). The V end lost 0 bases, the J end lost 3 bases, and 6 bases lay between the germline ends. CDR3 length equals 13 residues. Per the germline V gene, CDR1 is MNHNY and CDR2 is SVGAGI (reference sequence). The CDR3 nucleotides are TGTGCCAGCAGTTACTCCGGGAACTACGAGCAGTACTTC. This codes for CASSYSGNYEQYF.

The chain couples TRBV7-8 to TRBJ2-1; D is unresolved. Germline values: CDR1 SGHVS, CDR2 FQNEAQ. The CDR3 spans 12 residues. V dropped 5 bases and J dropped 6 bases, with 8 bases sitting between them. The CDR3 spells CASSPLRNEQFF. The CDR3, as DNA: TGTGCCAGCAGCCCCCTCCGCAATGAGCAGTTCTTC.

The chain links TRBV7-2 to TRBJ2-5; a possible D gene is TRBD2 (6 bases). The V gene lost 4 bases and the J gene lost 1 base, with 10 bases spanning the gap. This CDR3 has 14 amino acids. Germline V gene sequence: CDR1 SGHTA, CDR2 FQGNSA. CDR3 sequence: CASSWPGVQETQYF. The DNA of the CDR3 is TGTGCCAGCAGCTGGCCGGGGGTCCAAGAGACCCAGTACTTC.

The gene calls are TRBV27 and TRBJ2-7; TRBD1 matches 7 bases. The V gene's germline CDR1 is MNHEY and CDR2 SMNVEV (reference sequence). Trimming took 6 bases from V and 5 from J; bases not matched to a gene: 10. CDR3 length equals 14 residues. The CDR3 region has the DNA TGTGCCAGCAGACCCCAGGGGGTGTACCACGAGCAGTACTTC. It is translated as CASRPQGVYHEQYF.

This clone was counted between two and nine times. The rearrangement links TRBV7-3 to TRBJ2-1; TRBD1 matches at 10 bases. Germline loops: CDR1 SGHTA, CDR2 FQGTGA. CDR3 size: 15 residues. The trim removed 0 bases at V and 6 bases at J, leaving 2 bases unmatched. For the CDR3, the DNA is TGTGCCAGCAGCTTAACGGGACAGGGGCCCAATGAGCAGTTCTTC. Protein product: CASSLTGQGPNEQFF.

This chain joins TRBV10-1 and TRBJ2-2; D not resolved. This CDR3 has 12 amino acids. Trimming removed 10 bases at V and 3 bases at J, with 9 bases between. Germline V gives CDR1 WNHNN, CDR2 SYGVQD (reference sequence). The CDR3 region has the DNA TGCGCCACCCTACCACACACCGGGGAGCTGTTTTTT. Its translation: CATLPHTGELFF.

This chain joins TRBV9 and TRBJ1-1; D gene unclear. There are 13 residues in the CDR3. Germline V CDR1 and CDR2: SGDLS, YYNGEE. V dropped 7 bases and J dropped 0 bases, with 10 bases sitting between them. In DNA, the CDR3 is TGTGCCAGCGGGCACCTCATGAACACTGAAGCTTTCTTT. Translated: CASGHLMNTEAFF.

This sequence joins TRBV6-5 and TRBJ2-5; 7 bases agree with TRBD1. Trimming at V came to 0 bases and at J to 9 bases, leaving 4 bases not matched to a gene. The CDR3 loop spans 13 amino acids. Germline V gene data show CDR1 as MNHEY and CDR2 as SVGAGI. The chain's CDR3 is CASSYSIRGSQYF. The CDR3 region has the DNA TGTGCCAGCAGTTACTCCATCAGGGGGTCCCAGTACTTC.

The chain joins TRBV18 to TRBJ2-5, with D possibly TRBD2 on 6 matching bases. CDR3 length: 14 amino acids. V was cut by 5 bases and J by 2 bases, with 12 bases left in between. Germline V gene sequence: CDR1 KGHSH, CDR2 LQKENI. CDR3 nucleotides: TGTGCCAGCTCATCATCGGAGGGGCAAGAGACCCAGTACTTC. This translates into CASSSSEGQETQYF.

This clone was counted a single time. This chain uses TRBV28 with TRBJ1-2, with 9 positions matching TRBD1. Germline CDR1 is MDHEN and CDR2 is SYDVKM. V dropped 2 bases and J dropped 2; count of bases not matched to a gene: 0. The CDR3 is 14 amino acids. The CDR3 is CASSLTGGNYGYTF. The CDR3 bases are TGTGCCAGCAGTTTAACAGGGGGCAACTATGGCTACACCTTC.

A few counts support this clone. J is TRBJ2-1 and V is TRBV7-6; 10 bases line up with TRBD2. Losses at the gene ends were 1 base for V and 9 bases for J; bases not matched to a gene: 9. Per the germline V gene, CDR1 is SGHVS and CDR2 is FNYEAQ. This CDR3 region has 16 residues. In DNA form, the CDR3 reads TGTGCCAGCAGCTTAGTTCCAGCGGGGGGGATTGGTGAGCAGTTCTTC. Its translation: CASSLVPAGGIGEQFF.

This sequence joins TRBV5-1 and TRBJ2-2; D perhaps matches TRBD2 (6 bases). V was pared by 5 bases and J by 3 bases, with 11 bases between. The CDR3 sequence is 14 residues long. Germline CDR1 and CDR2: SGHRS and YFSETQ. The CDR3 region is CASREGSDTGELFF. The CDR3 DNA is TGCGCCAGCAGGGAGGGGTCGGACACCGGGGAGCTGTTTTTT.

The chain uses TRBV7-9 and TRBJ2-7, with 11 bases that match TRBD2. Per the germline V gene, CDR1 is SEHNR and CDR2 is FQNEAQ (reference sequence). This CDR3 spans 14 amino acids. After removal of 1 base from V and 4 bases from J, the junction contained 0 bases not matched to a gene. CDR3: CASSLGLAGYEQYF. CDR3 DNA: TGTGCCAGCAGCTTAGGACTAGCGGGGTACGAGCAGTACTTC.

This chain connects TRBV4-1 to TRBJ1-1; the D gene is possibly TRBD1 (5 bases). Germline CDR1 MGHRA, CDR2 YSYEKL. V was clipped by 4 bases and J by 3 bases, with 15 bases between them. This CDR3 is built from 15 residues. In DNA form, the CDR3 reads TGCGCCAGCAGCCCCTGGGGGGTTAAGGACACTGAAGCTTTCTTT. Its translation: CASSPWGVKDTEAFF.

The chain is built from TRBV10-2 and TRBJ1-6, with D possibly being TRBD1 (5 bases). Germline CDR1 and CDR2: WSHSY and SAAADI. This CDR3 spans 15 amino acids. Trimming shortened V by 3 bases and J by 9 bases, and 15 bases separated the two germline ends. CDR3 protein: CASSERGEGSSPLHF. The DNA for the CDR3 is TGCGCCAGCAGTGAACGGGGGGAAGGTAGTTCACCCCTCCACTTT.

This chain connects TRBV30 to TRBJ2-2; D may be TRBD1 (6 bases). Germline CDR1 GTSNPN, CDR2 SVGIG (reference sequence). Between the trimmed V and J ends, which lost 6 bases and 6 bases, there was a span of 23 bases. This CDR3 spans 16 amino acids. In DNA form, the CDR3 reads TGTGCCTGCCTAGGGGGTGGCTTGGCGACGGCCGGGGAGCTGTTTTTT. The encoded protein is CACLGGGLATAGELFF. Together with reference TRBV30 and TRBJ2-2, the CDR3 gives the full variable domain: SQTIHQWPATLVQPVGSPLSLECTVEGTSNPNLYWYRQAAGRGLQLLFYSVGIGQISSEVPQNLSASRPQDRQFILSSKKLLLSDSGFYLCACLGGGLATAGELFFGEGSRLTVL.

The rearrangement uses TRBV6-5 and TRBJ2-3; D possibly corresponds to TRBD1 (5 bases). The germline CDR1 and CDR2 sequences are MNHEY and SVGAGI. The CDR3 has 15 amino acids. V lost 5 bases and J lost 1, with 13 bases in between. In DNA form, the CDR3 reads TGTGCCAGCAGTCGCCAGGGTTTTGGCACAGATACGCAGTATTTT. This encodes CASSRQGFGTDTQYF.

The sample holds a few counts of this clone. The V and J genes are TRBV7-9 and TRBJ2-7; unclear D gene. Germline loops: CDR1 SEHNR, CDR2 FQNEAQ (reference sequence). The CDR3 contains 14 residues. V lost 4 bases and J lost 9, with 19 bases in between. CDR3 DNA: TGTGCCAGCAGCTCTCAGATCGCCACAGATCGGCAGTACTTC. Protein product: CASSSQIATDRQYF.

V is TRBV19 and J is TRBJ1-3, with TRBD1 matching over 9 bases. V lost 7 bases and J lost 0; bases outside the gene matches: 7. The CDR3 extends over 16 amino acids. Looked up from germline, CDR1 is LNHDA and CDR2 is SQIVND (reference sequence). For the CDR3, the DNA is TGTGCCAGTATCCGGACAGGGGTCGCCTCTGGAAACACCATATATTTT. This codes for CASIRTGVASGNTIYF. Full variable domain (outside the CDR3, taken from reference TRBV19 and TRBJ1-3): DGGITQSPKYLFRKEGQNVTLSCEQNLNHDAMYWYRQDPGQGLRLIYYSQIVNDFQKGDIAEGYSVSREKKESFPLTVTSAQKNPTAFYLCASIRTGVASGNTIYFGEGSWLTVV.

This chain joins TRBV7-6 and TRBJ1-6, with 9 bases identical to TRBD1. With V trimmed by 5 bases and J by 13 bases, 12 bases remained unmatched. Germline CDR1 reads SGHVS; CDR2 reads FNYEAQ. CDR3 length equals 15 residues. CDR3 sequence: CASSPEPGQGPPLHF. DNA for the CDR3: TGTGCCAGCAGCCCCGAGCCGGGACAGGGCCCGCCCCTCCACTTT.

The chain links TRBV7-2 to TRBJ2-3; 8 nucleotides match TRBD1. The CDR3 contains 17 residues. The germline V gene encodes CDR1 SGHTA and CDR2 FQGNSA. The trim removed 7 bases at V and 1 base at J, leaving 13 bases unmatched. The CDR3 DNA sequence: TGTGCCAGCATCAGGACAGGGAGTAGGATCGGCACAGATACGCAGTATTTT. Encoded protein: CASIRTGSRIGTDTQYF.

This chain connects TRBV5-4 to TRBJ1-2; 11 bases fit TRBD1. Trimming took 5 bases from V and 7 from J; bases not matched to a gene: 7. The CDR3 is 14 residues long. Germline CDR1 SGHNT, CDR2 YYREEE (reference sequence). The CDR3 loop is CASSFGQGARGYTF. Here the CDR3 DNA reads TGTGCCAGCAGTTTCGGACAGGGGGCGCGTGGCTACACCTTC.

The chain carries TRBV7-2 and TRBJ1-4, with 7 bases matching TRBD1. The CDR3 is 12 amino acids. Germline V gene data show CDR1 as SGHTA and CDR2 as FQGNSA. The J segment lost 11 bases and the V segment lost 5 bases, leaving 5 bases of the junction unmatched. Written as DNA, the CDR3 is TGTGCCAGCAGCGTGACAGGGTACAAACTGTTTTTT. This encodes CASSVTGYKLFF.

The CDR3 nucleotides read TGCGCCAGCAGCTTGGCCTTTCAGACAGGGTACACCGGGGAGCTGTTTTTT. The encoded protein is CASSLAFQTGYTGELFF. This chain connects TRBV5-1 to TRBJ2-2; TRBD1 agrees at 7 bases. The CDR3 is made up of 17 amino acids. Unmatched junction bases numbered 8, after V lost 0 bases and J lost 3 bases. Germline values: CDR1 SGHRS, CDR2 YFSETQ.

The chain joins TRBV28 to TRBJ1-3; D call uncertain. The CDR3 loop spans 15 amino acids. V lost 6 bases, J lost 0 bases, and 12 bases lay in between. CDR1 is MDHEN, CDR2 SYDVKM, per germline. The CDR3, as DNA: TGTGCCAGCAGGGCGGGAGGGAGCTCTGGAAACACCATATATTTT. It is translated as CASRAGGSSGNTIYF.

The chain carries TRBV29-1 and TRBJ1-1; no clear D gene. From germline, CDR1 is SQVTM and CDR2 ANQGSEA. The CDR3 has 14 amino acids. Trimming stripped 0 bases from V and 0 bases from J, with 8 bases between. CDR3 coding DNA: TGCAGCGTTGAAGATTGGCAGATGAACACTGAAGCTTTCTTT. This translates into CSVEDWQMNTEAFF.

The genes are TRBV6-5 and TRBJ2-7; weak D call: TRBD1 (5 bases). V was clipped by 0 bases and J by 2 bases, with 5 bases between them. The CDR3 is 13 amino acids. Germline V gene data show CDR1 as MNHEY and CDR2 as SVGAGI. The CDR3 reads CASSYSGAYEQYF. The CDR3 nucleotides read TGTGCCAGCAGTTACTCAGGGGCCTACGAGCAGTACTTC.

The chain couples TRBV2 to TRBJ2-3, with D unresolved. The length of the CDR3 is 17 residues. V was pared by 2 bases and J by 8 bases, with 23 bases between. CDR1 and CDR2 (germline): SNHLY, FYNNEI. The CDR3 reads CASSEYSGSGGGGTQYF. Here the CDR3 DNA reads TGTGCCAGCAGTGAATACTCAGGCTCCGGTGGTGGTGGTACGCAGTATTTT.